Following are 7 T cell receptor beta chains from one sample sequenced in a study of T cell responses to AZD1222 COVID-19 vaccine. Libraries were prepared by immunoSEQ multiplex PCR; TCRdb keeps only in-frame clonotypes and omits some of them. The sample shows over 100,000 clones, approximately 90% of them seen only once. Source: peripheral blood, taken on day 0 of AZD1222 vaccination. These receptors all come from an adult in good health.

The chain carries TRBV5-4 and TRBJ1-4; 8 bases are a match to TRBD1. J lost 8 bases, V lost 0 bases, and 6 bases had no gene match. Per germline, CDR1 SGHNT and CDR2 YYREEE (reference sequence). The CDR3 runs 15 residues. CDR3 protein: CASSLAGGSGEKLFF. In DNA, the CDR3 is TGTGCCAGCAGCTTGGCAGGGGGCTCGGGGGAAAAACTGTTTTTT.

The V gene is TRBV6-5, the J gene TRBJ1-2, with D possibly matching TRBD1 (5 bases). V was clipped by 1 base and J by 3 bases, with 9 bases between them. There are 14 residues in the CDR3. From germline, CDR1 is MNHEY and CDR2 SVGAGI. The CDR3 DNA follows: TGTGCCAGCAGTTACTTGGGGCCTTACTATGGCTACACCTTC. Translated, it gives CASSYLGPYYGYTF.

This chain connects TRBV27 to TRBJ1-3; the match to TRBD1 covers 7 bases. V lost 5 bases and J lost 4; bases outside the gene matches: 8. The germline gives CDR1 MNHEY, CDR2 SMNVEV (reference sequence). This CDR3 comprises 15 residues. The CDR3 region is CASSPGQAKGNTIYF. CDR3 DNA sequence: TGTGCCAGCAGTCCAGGACAGGCCAAGGGAAACACCATATATTTT.

The rearrangement joins TRBV6-5 to TRBJ1-2, with TRBD1 matching 8 bases. V was pared by 0 bases and J by 7 bases, with 10 bases of the junction left unmatched. Germline CDR1 reads MNHEY; CDR2 reads SVGAGI. The CDR3 totals 16 residues. CDR3 sequence (DNA): TGTGCCAGCAGTTACTCAACTCAGGGGGCCTGGGGTGGCTACACCTTC. Protein product: CASSYSTQGAWGGYTF.

This clone was observed a few times. This sequence joins TRBV5-4 and TRBJ2-7, with D hard to call. Germline values: CDR1 SGHNT, CDR2 YYREEE (reference sequence). This CDR3 contains 12 residues. V was clipped by 0 bases and J by 4 bases, with 5 bases between them. The CDR3 region is CASSLGGYEQYF. The CDR3 nucleotides read TGTGCCAGCAGCTTGGGTGGGTACGAGCAGTACTTC.

The V call is TRBV29-1, the J call TRBJ2-3; 15 bases align to TRBD2. The junction had 4 bases not matched to a gene; V was cut back by 4 bases and J by 2 bases. The CDR3 is 16 amino acids. Germline V gene data show CDR1 as SQVTM and CDR2 as ANQGSEA. CDR3 loop: CSVVWTSGRVTDTQYF. CDR3 nucleotide sequence: TGCAGCGTTGTATGGACTAGCGGGAGGGTCACAGATACGCAGTATTTT.

The CDR3 coding sequence is TGTGCCAGCAGGCGGACAGGGGCCTACGAGCAGTACTTC. Translation gives CASRRTGAYEQYF. This sequence joins TRBV6-6 and TRBJ2-7; TRBD1 matches 9 bases. This CDR3 is built from 13 residues. The V and J ends lost 6 bases and 2 bases, in that order; junction bases with no gene match: 2. Per the germline V gene, CDR1 is MNHNY and CDR2 is SVGAGI (reference sequence).